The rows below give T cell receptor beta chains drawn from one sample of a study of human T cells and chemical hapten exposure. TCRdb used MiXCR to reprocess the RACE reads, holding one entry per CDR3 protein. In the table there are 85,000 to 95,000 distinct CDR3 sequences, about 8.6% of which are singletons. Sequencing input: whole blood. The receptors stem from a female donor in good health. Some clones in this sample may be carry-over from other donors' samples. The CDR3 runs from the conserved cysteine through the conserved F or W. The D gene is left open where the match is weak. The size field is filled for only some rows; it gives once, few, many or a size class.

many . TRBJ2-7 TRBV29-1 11 CSAGGVGEQYF TGCAGCGCGGGGGGCGTCGGCGAGCAGTACTTC
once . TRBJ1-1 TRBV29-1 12 CSGAQGITEAFF TGCAGCGGCGCCCAGGGCATCACTGAAGCTTTCTTT
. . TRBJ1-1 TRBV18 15 CASSPPEGLRTEAFF TGTGCCAGCTCACCACCGGAGGGGCTGCGTACTGAAGCTTTCTTT
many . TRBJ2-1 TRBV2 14 CAVTKVEVNNEQFF TGTGCCGTAACAAAAGTGGAGGTGAACAATGAGCAGTTCTTC
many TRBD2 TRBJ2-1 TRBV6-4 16 CASSDLAGGLYNEQFF TGTGCCAGCAGTGACCTTGCGGGAGGTCTCTACAATGAGCAGTTCTTC
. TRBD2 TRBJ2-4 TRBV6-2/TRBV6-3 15 CASNQPGLAGNIQYF TGTGCCAGCAATCAACCTGGGCTAGCGGGGAACATTCAGTACTTC
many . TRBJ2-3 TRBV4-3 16 CASSQDGFANTDTQYF TGCGCCAGCAGCCAAGATGGATTTGCTAACACAGATACGCAGTATTTT
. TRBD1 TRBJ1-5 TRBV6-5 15 CASSPGTGDWQPQHF TGTGCCAGCAGTCCCGGGACAGGGGATTGGCAGCCCCAGCATTTT
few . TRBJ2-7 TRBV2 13 CASSGDGAYEQYF TGTGCCAGCAGTGGGGACGGAGCCTACGAGCAGTACTTC
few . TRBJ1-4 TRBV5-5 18 CASSLVWRARTTNEKLFF TGTGCCAGCAGCTTGGTGTGGAGAGCCCGTACAACTAATGAAAAACTGTTTTTT
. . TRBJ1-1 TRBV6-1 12 CASIRVSTEAFF TGTGCCAGCATTCGGGTAAGCACTGAAGCTTTCTTT
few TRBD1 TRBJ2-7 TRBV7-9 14 CASTTRDRLHEQYF TGTGCCAGCACCACCCGGGACAGGCTCCACGAGCAGTACTTC
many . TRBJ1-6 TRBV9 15 CASSVGGGGDSPLHF TGTGCCAGCAGCGTAGGTGGGGGGGGGGATTCACCCCTCCACTTT
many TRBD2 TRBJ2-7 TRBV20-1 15 CSAKPPAGSNYEQYF TGCAGTGCTAAACCCCCAGCGGGATCCAACTACGAGCAGTACTTC